A selection of T cell receptor beta chains follows, all from one sample in a study of cytomegalovirus exposure and HLA in healthy donors. The data were produced by immunoSEQ multiplex PCR, yet TCRdb's version contains in-frame clones alone and is incomplete. The sample consists of approximately 130,000 clones, approximately 78% of them appearing once. The sequenced material came from PBMCs. All receptors come from a woman aged 50 to 60 in good health and CMV-seropositive. Each CDR3 is given with its conserved first and last residue. Each record gives: J gene, clone size, V gene, D gene, CDR3 protein, CDR3 DNA. The D gene is left open where the match is weak. Clone size, where shown, is once, few, many, or a class for clones that have expanded.

j_gene: TRBJ2-3; abundance: once; v_gene: TRBV20-1; d_gene: NA; CDR3aa: CSASVVDTQYF; CDR3nt: TGCAGTGCTTCGGTTGTAGATACGCAGTATTTT
j_gene: TRBJ1-1; abundance: NA; v_gene: TRBV7-3; d_gene: NA; CDR3aa: CASSPGGWTEAFF; CDR3nt: TGTGCCAGCAGCCCCGGGGGGTGGACTGAAGCTTTCTTT
j_gene: TRBJ1-1; abundance: NA; v_gene: TRBV5-8; d_gene: NA; CDR3aa: CASSWGFMNTEAFF; CDR3nt: TGTGCCAGCAGCTGGGGCTTCATGAACACTGAAGCTTTCTTT
j_gene: TRBJ2-3; abundance: NA; v_gene: TRBV10-3; d_gene: NA; CDR3aa: CAISETGGGNKISTDTQYF; CDR3nt: TGTGCCATCAGTGAAACGGGCGGGGGCAACAAGATAAGCACAGATACGCAGTATTTT
j_gene: TRBJ2-7; abundance: few; v_gene: TRBV28; d_gene: TRBD1; CDR3aa: CASSLRALRTGADEQYF; CDR3nt: TGTGCCAGCAGTTTAAGAGCCCTAAGGACAGGGGCAGACGAGCAGTACTTC
j_gene: TRBJ1-1; abundance: NA; v_gene: TRBV11-2; d_gene: NA; CDR3aa: CASSLAVNTEAFF; CDR3nt: TGTGCCAGCAGCTTAGCAGTGAACACTGAAGCTTTCTTT
j_gene: TRBJ2-3; abundance: once; v_gene: TRBV7-9; d_gene: TRBD1; CDR3aa: CASSWGQGTDTQYF; CDR3nt: TGTGCCAGCAGCTGGGGACAGGGCACAGATACGCAGTATTTT
j_gene: TRBJ2-2; abundance: NA; v_gene: TRBV2; d_gene: TRBD1; CDR3aa: CAGKGPGQGNTGELFF; CDR3nt: TGTGCCGGTAAGGGACCGGGACAGGGGAACACCGGGGAGCTGTTTTTT
j_gene: TRBJ2-2; abundance: NA; v_gene: TRBV5-1; d_gene: NA; CDR3aa: CASSPLGQGTGELFF; CDR3nt: TGCGCCAGCAGCCCTTTGGGGCAGGGCACCGGGGAGCTGTTTTTT
j_gene: TRBJ2-7; abundance: NA; v_gene: TRBV6-5; d_gene: NA; CDR3aa: CASSYSSILAYEQYF; CDR3nt: TGTGCCAGCAGTTACTCGAGCATACTCGCCTACGAGCAGTACTTC
j_gene: TRBJ1-1; abundance: NA; v_gene: TRBV5-1; d_gene: TRBD1; CDR3aa: CASSQTGGAEAFF; CDR3nt: TGCGCCAGCAGCCAGACAGGGGGGGCTGAAGCTTTCTTT
j_gene: TRBJ2-7; abundance: once; v_gene: TRBV27; d_gene: NA; CDR3aa: CASRPGLLLYEQYF; CDR3nt: TGTGCCAGCAGGCCGGGACTGTTACTCTACGAGCAGTACTTC
j_gene: TRBJ2-1; abundance: NA; v_gene: TRBV28; d_gene: TRBD1; CDR3aa: CASSSGQGLGSYNEQFF; CDR3nt: TGTGCCAGCAGTTCGGGACAGGGCCTCGGGTCCTACAATGAGCAGTTCTTC
j_gene: TRBJ1-5; abundance: NA; v_gene: TRBV30; d_gene: NA; CDR3aa: CAWSPGTLSNQPQHF; CDR3nt: TGTGCCTGGAGTCCCGGGACACTTAGCAATCAGCCCCAGCATTTT
j_gene: TRBJ1-3; abundance: once; v_gene: TRBV9; d_gene: TRBD1; CDR3aa: CASSVLGTAGNTIYF; CDR3nt: TGTGCCAGCAGCGTACTGGGGACAGCTGGAAACACCATATATTTT
j_gene: TRBJ2-7; abundance: NA; v_gene: TRBV7-3; d_gene: TRBD1; CDR3aa: CASSLDRGGEQYF; CDR3nt: TGTGCCAGCAGCTTAGACAGGGGCGGCGAGCAGTACTTC
j_gene: TRBJ1-1; abundance: NA; v_gene: TRBV28; d_gene: TRBD1; CDR3aa: CASSLETGTEAFF; CDR3nt: TGTGCCAGCAGTCTCGAGACAGGGACTGAAGCTTTCTTT
j_gene: TRBJ2-3; abundance: NA; v_gene: TRBV7-9; d_gene: TRBD2; CDR3aa: CASSFGLAGGADTQYF; CDR3nt: TGTGCCAGCAGCTTCGGACTAGCGGGGGGGGCAGATACGCAGTATTTT
j_gene: TRBJ1-1; abundance: NA; v_gene: TRBV2; d_gene: TRBD1; CDR3aa: CASVSFRGTEAFF; CDR3nt: TGTGCCAGCGTAAGTTTCAGGGGGACTGAAGCTTTCTTT
j_gene: TRBJ1-1; abundance: NA; v_gene: TRBV18; d_gene: NA; CDR3aa: CASSPRQAGETEAFF; CDR3nt: TGTGCCAGCTCACCCCGACAGGCGGGGGAAACTGAAGCTTTCTTT
j_gene: TRBJ1-1; abundance: few; v_gene: TRBV30; d_gene: NA; CDR3aa: CAWSVQGSTEAFF; CDR3nt: TGTGCCTGGAGTGTCCAGGGGAGCACTGAAGCTTTCTTT
j_gene: TRBJ2-7; abundance: NA; v_gene: TRBV2; d_gene: NA; CDR3aa: CASSDNSYEQYF; CDR3nt: TGTGCCAGCAGTGATAACTCCTACGAGCAGTACTTC
j_gene: TRBJ1-1; abundance: NA; v_gene: TRBV14; d_gene: NA; CDR3aa: CASSPRADLEAFF; CDR3nt: TGTGCCAGCAGCCCCCGAGCGGACTTGGAAGCTTTCTTT
j_gene: TRBJ2-3; abundance: NA; v_gene: TRBV5-4; d_gene: TRBD1; CDR3aa: CASSTGATDTQYF; CDR3nt: TGTGCCAGCAGCACAGGGGCCACAGATACGCAGTATTTT
j_gene: TRBJ1-1; abundance: few; v_gene: TRBV11-3; d_gene: TRBD1; CDR3aa: CASSLQGGNTEAFF; CDR3nt: TGTGCCAGCAGCTTGCAGGGGGGGAACACTGAAGCTTTCTTT
j_gene: TRBJ1-3; abundance: once; v_gene: TRBV9; d_gene: NA; CDR3aa: CASSLSPGPSGNTIYF; CDR3nt: TGTGCCAGCAGCCTTTCACCGGGTCCCTCTGGAAACACCATATATTTT
j_gene: TRBJ1-5; abundance: NA; v_gene: TRBV19; d_gene: NA; CDR3aa: CASSRIGVGNQPQHF; CDR3nt: TGTGCCAGTAGTCGTATAGGGGTAGGGAATCAGCCCCAGCATTTT
j_gene: TRBJ2-7; abundance: few; v_gene: TRBV13; d_gene: TRBD2; CDR3aa: CASSHAGGAYEQYF; CDR3nt: TGTGCCAGCAGCCACGCGGGGGGGGCCTACGAGCAGTACTTC
j_gene: TRBJ2-1; abundance: NA; v_gene: TRBV2; d_gene: TRBD2; CDR3aa: CASSETSGLANEQFF; CDR3nt: TGTGCCAGCAGTGAAACTAGCGGGCTAGCAAATGAGCAGTTCTTC
j_gene: TRBJ2-1; abundance: NA; v_gene: TRBV5-1; d_gene: NA; CDR3aa: CASTNLANSYNEQFF; CDR3nt: TGCGCCAGCACCAACCTAGCGAACTCCTACAATGAGCAGTTCTTC
j_gene: TRBJ2-7; abundance: NA; v_gene: TRBV18; d_gene: NA; CDR3aa: CASSPVTDNSYEQYF; CDR3nt: TGTGCCAGCTCACCAGTGACAGATAACTCCTACGAGCAGTACTTC
j_gene: TRBJ2-7; abundance: NA; v_gene: TRBV28; d_gene: NA; CDR3aa: CASSFYFTYEQYF; CDR3nt: TGTGCCAGCAGTTTTTACTTCACCTACGAGCAGTACTTC
j_gene: TRBJ1-1; abundance: NA; v_gene: TRBV6-6; d_gene: NA; CDR3aa: CASSYGSGGRAEAFF; CDR3nt: TGTGCCAGCAGTTATGGGTCGGGGGGCCGGGCTGAAGCTTTCTTT
j_gene: TRBJ2-3; abundance: few; v_gene: TRBV19; d_gene: TRBD2; CDR3aa: CASSILAGAGMAQYF; CDR3nt: TGTGCCAGTAGTATTTTAGCGGGGGCGGGTATGGCGCAGTATTTT
j_gene: TRBJ2-7; abundance: NA; v_gene: TRBV5-1; d_gene: NA; CDR3aa: CASSLPSSSYEQYF; CDR3nt: TGCGCCAGCAGCTTGCCTTCTAGCTCCTACGAGCAGTACTTC
j_gene: TRBJ2-3; abundance: NA; v_gene: TRBV7-6; d_gene: NA; CDR3aa: CASSLVQRGTDTQYF; CDR3nt: TGTGCCAGCAGCTTGGTCCAGCGTGGCACAGATACGCAGTATTTT
j_gene: TRBJ1-2; abundance: NA; v_gene: TRBV5-4; d_gene: TRBD1; CDR3aa: CASRFTGGEGYTF; CDR3nt: TGTGCCAGCAGATTTACAGGGGGCGAAGGCTACACCTTC
j_gene: TRBJ1-2; abundance: NA; v_gene: TRBV9; d_gene: NA; CDR3aa: CASSVAGNPNYGYTF; CDR3nt: TGTGCCAGCAGCGTAGCAGGGAACCCTAACTATGGCTACACCTTC
j_gene: TRBJ1-3; abundance: few; v_gene: TRBV10-1; d_gene: TRBD1; CDR3aa: CASNPGQGTGNTIYF; CDR3nt: TGCGCCAGCAATCCCGGACAGGGTACTGGAAACACCATATATTTT
j_gene: TRBJ2-2; abundance: NA; v_gene: TRBV4-2; d_gene: NA; CDR3aa: CASSQARGSGELFF; CDR3nt: TGTGCCAGCAGCCAAGCGCGCGGGTCCGGGGAGCTGTTTTTT
j_gene: TRBJ1-1; abundance: few; v_gene: TRBV4-1; d_gene: NA; CDR3aa: CASSWQGGSMNTEAFF; CDR3nt: TGCGCCAGCAGCTGGCAGGGAGGGTCTATGAACACTGAAGCTTTCTTT
j_gene: TRBJ2-3; abundance: NA; v_gene: TRBV7-8; d_gene: TRBD2; CDR3aa: CASSFTSGSTDTQYF; CDR3nt: TGTGCCAGCAGCTTCACTAGCGGGAGCACAGATACGCAGTATTTT
j_gene: TRBJ2-7; abundance: NA; v_gene: TRBV7-9; d_gene: TRBD2; CDR3aa: CASSLGLAGAYEQYF; CDR3nt: TGTGCCAGCAGCCTAGGACTAGCGGGGGCCTACGAGCAGTACTTC